The 5 T cell receptor beta chains given below trace back to one sample, sequenced in a study of shared clonotypes between healthy human individuals. Profiling relied on immunoSEQ multiplex PCR, and the TCRdb table lists in-frame clones only, not all of them. The table has about 2.1 million clones, 85% to 95% seen once. Naive CD8 cells, CD45RO-negative and positively selected for CCR7, excluded terminally differentiated effector memory CD45RA+ cells. Sequenced input: naive CD8+ T cells from PBMCs. The receptor source for this set is a man younger than 30 in good health. Some clones in this sample may be carry-over from other donors' samples.

This clone has a single count. The CDR3, as DNA: TGTGCCAGCAGTGTCCTAATCTGGGGCAGGGAGGGAACTGAAGCTTTCTTT. Translated, it gives CASSVLIWGREGTEAFF. This chain joins TRBV2 and TRBJ1-1; possibly TRBD1 for D (5 bases). V shed 4 bases and J shed 5 bases, with 23 bases lying between them. CDR1 is SNHLY and CDR2 is FYNNEI in the germline V gene. This CDR3 contains 17 residues.

J is TRBJ2-7 and V is TRBV27; the D is unclear. The CDR3 contains 15 residues. Looked up from germline, CDR1 is MNHEY and CDR2 is SMNVEV (reference sequence). Trimming cost V 4 bases and J 5 bases, with 18 bases left between them. The CDR3, as DNA: TGTGCCAGCAGTTCAACCCGGTGGGTTGTGGACGAGCAGTACTTC. Its translation: CASSSTRWVVDEQYF.

V usage is TRBV23-1 and J usage is TRBJ1-3; D uncertain. Being an ORF, TRBV23-1 has a function that is uncertain. The CDR3 is made up of 12 amino acids. V lost 11 bases and J 0 bases, leaving 8 bases between the germline ends. DNA of the CDR3: TGCGCCTCACCTGGCTCTGGAAACACCATATATTTT. Protein: CASPGSGNTIYF.

This clone showed up just once. Here the CDR3 reads CASSAAPAGVYEQYF. CDR3 nucleotide sequence: TGTGCCAGCAGTGCCGCCCCAGCGGGAGTTTACGAGCAGTACTTC. The chain has TRBV6-6 and TRBJ2-7; 8 bases match TRBD2. The CDR3 contains 15 residues. Germline assignment: CDR1 MNHNY and CDR2 SVGAGI (reference sequence). V lost 5 bases and J lost 4; bases outside the gene matches: 10.

This chain connects TRBV2 to TRBJ2-3; TRBD1 might be the D (6 bases). The CDR3 runs to 15 residues. Germline V gives CDR1 SNHLY, CDR2 FYNNEI. Trimming shortened V by 4 bases and J by 0 bases, and 11 bases separated the two germline ends. The CDR3 nucleotides read TGTGCCAGCAGTGGGGACACCACTAGCACAGATACGCAGTATTTT. This gives the protein CASSGDTTSTDTQYF.